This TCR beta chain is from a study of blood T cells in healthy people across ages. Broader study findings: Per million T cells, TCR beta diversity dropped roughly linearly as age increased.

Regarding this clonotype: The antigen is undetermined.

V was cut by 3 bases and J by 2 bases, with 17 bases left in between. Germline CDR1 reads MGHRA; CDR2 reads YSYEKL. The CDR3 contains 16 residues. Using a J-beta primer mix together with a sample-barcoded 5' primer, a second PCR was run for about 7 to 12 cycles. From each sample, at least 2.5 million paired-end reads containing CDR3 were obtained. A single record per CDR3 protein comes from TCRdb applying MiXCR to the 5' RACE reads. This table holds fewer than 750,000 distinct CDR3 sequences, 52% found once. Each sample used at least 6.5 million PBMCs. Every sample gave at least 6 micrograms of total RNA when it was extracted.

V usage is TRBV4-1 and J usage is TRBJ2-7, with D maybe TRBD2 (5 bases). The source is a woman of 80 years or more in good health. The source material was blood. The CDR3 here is CASSHGVVGRTYEQYF. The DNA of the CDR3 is TGCGCCAGCAGCCACGGGGTTGTAGGCAGAACCTACGAGCAGTACTTC.